A single sample gave rise to the 8 T cell receptor beta chains below, sequenced in a study of blood T cell repertoires in COVID-19. Sequenced by immunoSEQ multiplex PCR; TCRdb stores in-frame clones only, minus some. The repertoire holds hundreds of thousands of clones, with 70% to 90% as singletons. The sample was peripheral blood. The source is a man aged 65 to 79 with acute or convalescent COVID-19.

The rearrangement joins TRBV7-2 to TRBJ2-3, with unresolved D. Trimming shortened V by 1 base and J by 2 bases, and 10 bases separated the two germline ends. The germline V gene encodes CDR1 SGHTA and CDR2 FQGNSA. CDR3 length: 15 amino acids. CDR3 coding DNA: TGTGCCAGCAGCTTAGTGGGCTCTCCCACAGATACGCAGTATTTT. Translating it yields CASSLVGSPTDTQYF. Combining the CDR3 with reference TRBV7-2 and TRBJ2-3 gives the whole variable domain GAGVSQSPSNKVTEKGKDVELRCDPISGHTALYWYRQSLGQGLEFLIYFQGNSAPDKSGLPSDRFSAERTGGSVSTLTIQRTQQEDSAVYLCASSLVGSPTDTQYFGPGTRLTVL.

V is TRBV29-1 and J is TRBJ2-1; TRBD2 matches 12 bases. Germline trimming cut 5 bases from V and 5 bases from J; bases unmatched to any gene: 16. There are 18 residues in the CDR3. Germline assignment: CDR1 SQVTM and CDR2 ANQGSEA. The CDR3 spells CSVKHRTSGIVENNEQFF. The CDR3 nucleotides read TGCAGCGTTAAACATCGGACTAGCGGGATCGTGGAAAACAATGAGCAGTTCTTC.

V and J are TRBV4-2 and TRBJ2-1; TRBD2 is a possible D gene (6 bases). The CDR3 loop spans 15 amino acids. V was clipped by 4 bases and J by 4 bases, with 14 bases between them. The germline V gene has CDR1 LGHNA and CDR2 YNFKEQ. The CDR3, as DNA: TGTGCCAGCAGCCCAGATGGCGGGGCTTACAATGAGCAGTTCTTC. As protein: CASSPDGGAYNEQFF.

The chain employs TRBV5-1 and TRBJ1-2; D is possibly TRBD1 (5 bases). With 4 bases removed from V and 4 bases from J, the gap between germline ends came to 23 bases. Germline CDR1 reads SGHRS; CDR2 reads YFSETQ. The CDR3 extends over 17 amino acids. The CDR3 loop reads CASSPTGAGRFSYGYTF. The CDR3 DNA sequence: TGCGCCAGCAGCCCTACAGGAGCGGGGAGGTTCTCCTATGGCTACACCTTC. The full variable domain, with the rest looked up from reference TRBV5-1 and TRBJ1-2, is KAGVTQTPRYLIKTRGQQVTLSCSPISGHRSVSWYQQTPGQGLQFLFEYFSETQRNKGNFPGRFSGRQFSNSRSEMNVSTLELGDSALYLCASSPTGAGRFSYGYTFGSGTRLTVV.

This clone was counted a single time. The V call is TRBV4-2, the J call TRBJ2-7, with 10 bases aligning to TRBD1. This CDR3 spans 15 amino acids. V lost 7 bases, J lost 0 bases, and 6 bases stayed unmatched. CDR1 LGHNA and CDR2 YNFKEQ come from the germline V gene. CDR3 sequence reads: CASNSGQGSSYEQYF. CDR3 in DNA: TGTGCCAGCAACTCGGGACAGGGGAGCTCCTACGAGCAGTACTTC.

This clone occurred a few times. The chain recombines TRBV6-1 with TRBJ2-1; D may be TRBD2 (5 bases). CDR3 length: 16 amino acids. The germline CDR1 and CDR2 sequences are MNHNS and SASEGT. Trimming cost V 2 bases and J 12 bases, with 23 bases left between them. Written as DNA, the CDR3 is TGTGCCAGCAGTGAATTTAGCGTGTTGGACGCCTCGGGGCAGTTCTTC. Amino acid sequence: CASSEFSVLDASGQFF.

The gene calls are TRBV7-2 and TRBJ2-1, with D maybe TRBD2 (6 bases). Germline V gene lookup returns CDR1 SGHTA and CDR2 FQGNSA. The CDR3 runs 15 residues. The ends were cut back, 0 bases at V and 6 bases at J, with 12 bases in the middle. The CDR3 loop is CASSLAGGGSNEQFF. In DNA, the CDR3 is TGTGCCAGCAGCTTAGCGGGGGGAGGTTCCAATGAGCAGTTCTTC.

The chain couples TRBV7-2 to TRBJ2-2; a possible D gene is TRBD2 (6 bases). CDR3 size: 16 residues. Germline lookup yields CDR1 SGHTA and CDR2 FQGNSA. The germline V and J ends were trimmed by 4 bases and 0 bases, with 12 bases remaining between them. In DNA form, the CDR3 reads TGTGCCAGCAGCTCCCTGGGACTTTCGAACACCGGGGAGCTGTTTTTT. Translating it yields CASSSLGLSNTGELFF.